The present entry profiles one T cell receptor (beta chain) with its context. This record comes from a study of blood T cell repertoires in COVID-19. TCRdb keeps only in-frame clones here, not all; method: immunoSEQ multiplex PCR. The repertoire consists of about 440,000 clones, with 90% occurring once and the leading ten covering 0.55% to 0.75%. V was pared by 6 bases and J by 4 bases, with 15 bases between. The CDR3 consists of 14 residues. CDR1 and CDR2 from the germline V gene are LNHDA and SQIVND (reference sequence). The sequence derives from a man younger than 30 who had recovered from COVID-19. This sequence joins TRBV19 and TRBJ1-1, with D perhaps matching TRBD1 (6 bases). The sequenced material came from PBMCs or T cells enriched from blood (not recorded which). In DNA form, the CDR3 reads TGTGCCAGTAGCCCAGGGGTCATGGGCACTGAAGCTTTCTTT. Protein product: CASSPGVMGTEAFF.